The 7 T cell receptor beta chains in this list originate from one sample, sequenced in a study of blood T cell repertoires in COVID-19. Data came from immunoSEQ multiplex PCR; TCRdb stores just in-frame clones and leaves some out. The sample consists of hundreds of thousands of clones, roughly 88% of them appearing once. The sample consisted of peripheral blood. These receptors originate from a woman in her twenties or thirties with active or convalescent COVID-19.

The CDR3, as DNA: TGTGCCAGCAGCCGCTTAAGCGTAAGCCAAGAGACCCAGTACTTC. It is translated as CASSRLSVSQETQYF. This chain joins TRBV3-1 (or the pseudogene TRBV3-2) and TRBJ2-5; D gene uncertain. There are 15 residues in the CDR3. V was cut by 4 bases and J by 1 base, with 13 bases left in between. Looked up from germline, CDR1 is LGHDT and CDR2 is YNNKEL (reference sequence).

The rearrangement links TRBV19 to TRBJ2-2, with a weak D call TRBD1 (6 bases). This CDR3 has 17 amino acids. V was trimmed by 3 bases and J by 8 bases, leaving 22 bases between them. CDR1 and CDR2 (germline): LNHDA, SQIVND (reference sequence). The CDR3 DNA reads as TGTGCCAGTAGTATCCCCGAAGGGACACCGTCACGAGGGGAGCTGTTTTTT. Its protein is CASSIPEGTPSRGELFF.

The J gene is TRBJ1-1, the V gene TRBV19; D possibly corresponds to TRBD1 (6 bases). Per germline, CDR1 LNHDA and CDR2 SQIVND (reference sequence). V was shortened by 3 bases and J by 5 bases, with 13 bases between the two germline ends. The CDR3 has 14 residues. The CDR3 DNA reads TGTGCCAGTAGTATCGGACAGAGGGGGACTGAAGCTTTCTTT. This encodes CASSIGQRGTEAFF.

This clone was counted only a few times. The J gene is TRBJ1-2, the V gene TRBV27; no definite D call. The germline V gene encodes CDR1 MNHEY and CDR2 SMNVEV (reference sequence). Trimming left V 6 bases short and J 3 bases short, with 11 bases between. This CDR3 is 13 amino acids long. This CDR3 is CASRIGVDYGYTF. For the CDR3, the DNA is TGTGCCAGCAGGATAGGAGTAGACTATGGCTACACCTTC.

The chain couples TRBV9 to TRBJ2-3; 8 positions agree with TRBD1. Germline V gene lookup returns CDR1 SGDLS and CDR2 YYNGEE. The CDR3 extends over 16 amino acids. V lost 2 bases and J lost 3; bases outside the gene matches: 8. DNA for the CDR3: TGTGCCAGCAGCGTCCTGACAGGGGAAAAAACAGATACGCAGTATTTT. Amino acids: CASSVLTGEKTDTQYF.

The J gene is TRBJ2-7, the V gene TRBV7-9; D is possibly TRBD2 (6 bases). V shed 2 bases and J shed 2 bases, with 22 bases lying between them. The CDR3 length is 18 residues. The germline gives CDR1 SEHNR, CDR2 FQNEAQ (reference sequence). In nucleotides, the CDR3 is TGTGCCAGCAGCTTAAGGTTTGGTAGGGACTTTCAAACCTACGAGCAGTACTTC. It is translated as CASSLRFGRDFQTYEQYF.

On this clone: The germline gene is not matched at one end of the junction; a read error may be the cause. The chain combines TRBV4-1 with TRBJ2-5; 16 bases are shared with TRBD2. Germline assignment: CDR1 MGHRA and CDR2 YSYEKL. The CDR3 is 16 residues long. CDR3 bases: TGCGCCAGCAGTCAAGGGACTAGCGGGGGGGGAGAGACCCAGTACTTC. It translates to CASSQGTSGGGETQYF.